This entry features one T cell receptor beta chain sequence. Its antigen is not identified. Per germline, CDR1 SGDLS and CDR2 YYNGEE. The CDR3 is made up of 15 amino acids. The trim removed 3 bases at V and 6 bases at J, leaving 4 bases unmatched. This sample stems from a study of shared clonotypes between healthy human individuals. Notes on the study in general: Naive CD4 clonotypes overlapped across a handful of donors at 4.5% to 5.5%.

The split of CD4+ cells yielded CD45RA+ naive and CD45RA-negative memory subsets. TCRdb's table, derived via immunoSEQ multiplex PCR, lists solely in-frame clones and lacks some. The sample has 2 million to 2.5 million clones, 95% seen once. The V and J genes are TRBV9 and TRBJ2-2; TRBD1 matches at 11 bases. Sequencing was performed on naive CD4+ T cells sorted from blood. Stated subset: CD45RA+ positively selected. The TCR originated in a man aged 18-30 years in good health. CDR3: CASSAGQGVAGELFF. Here the CDR3 DNA reads TGTGCCAGCAGCGCGGGACAGGGGGTGGCCGGGGAGCTGTTTTTT.